This is a list of T cell receptor beta chains from one sample in a study of cytomegalovirus exposure and HLA in healthy donors. Produced via immunoSEQ multiplex PCR; TCRdb's table is partial and in-frame only. The table records 150,000 to 200,000 clones, about 83% of them present only once. Material: PBMCs. These receptors all come from a woman under 40 in good health and CMV-seropositive. Both conserved end residues are part of each CDR3. Fields, in order: V gene, CDR3 length, clone size, J gene, D gene, CDR3 protein, CDR3 DNA. D genes are given only for firm matches. Clone size is shown for a subset of rows, as once, few, many or a class of expanded clone.

TRBV6-5	11	NA	TRBJ1-3	NA	CAARGINTIYF	TGTGCCGCTCGGGGGATAAACACCATATATTTT
TRBV6-5	15	NA	TRBJ2-2	TRBD1	CASSYGDRLTGELFF	TGTGCCAGCAGTTATGGGGACAGACTCACCGGGGAGCTGTTTTTT
TRBV6-5	13	NA	TRBJ1-2	TRBD1	CAVRDRGLYGYTF	TGTGCCGTCCGGGACAGGGGATTATATGGCTACACCTTC
TRBV9	14	NA	TRBJ2-1	NA	CASSVERTGDEQFF	TGTGCCAGCAGCGTAGAAAGAACTGGAGATGAGCAGTTCTTC
TRBV11-2	17	NA	TRBJ2-3	TRBD2	CASSLVLGGRAGDTQYF	TGTGCCAGCAGCTTAGTGTTGGGCGGGAGGGCCGGAGATACGCAGTATTTT
TRBV18	13	NA	TRBJ1-3	NA	CASSPLKRDTIYF	TGTGCCAGCTCACCTTTGAAGCGGGACACCATATATTTT
TRBV15	14	NA	TRBJ2-2	NA	CATSRGGNTGELFF	TGTGCCACCAGCAGAGGCGGCAACACCGGGGAGCTGTTTTTT
TRBV9	14	NA	TRBJ1-5	NA	CASSAGQLNQPQHF	TGTGCCAGCAGCGCCGGACAGCTCAATCAGCCCCAGCATTTT
TRBV9	17	few	TRBJ1-1	NA	CASSVSGTTPGNTEAFF	TGTGCCAGCAGCGTATCGGGGACAACGCCTGGTAACACTGAAGCTTTCTTT
TRBV5-6	14	NA	TRBJ2-7	NA	CASSFSEDRGEQYF	TGTGCCAGCAGCTTTTCAGAGGATAGGGGAGAGCAGTACTTC